The subject of this entry is one TCR beta chain. Its specificity is not known. This entry is derived from a study of vaccination effects on CD4 cells after COVID-19. At the level of the study: Samples from a couple of convalescent patients were given 16 days and one week before vaccination.

Trimming removed 3 bases at V and 6 bases at J, with 20 bases between. CDR3 length: 16 amino acids. In germline, CDR1 is SGHNT, CDR2 YENEEA. Generated by immunoSEQ multiplex PCR, the TCRdb table keeps only in-frame clones and is missing some. The data show about 70,000 clones, under 85% seen once. CD4+ T cells specific for antigen were expanded with viral peptide pools by the ViraFEST assay before sequencing. A 10-day culture period preceded the isolation of CD4+ T cells. Convalescent patients had PCR-confirmed SARS-CoV-2 infection between March and December 2020. Half the medium was swapped for IL-2 medium on days 3 and 7.

Specimen: CD4+ T cells from PBMCs cultured with HIV peptides, collected before COVID-19 vaccination. Subset described: HIV-1 Nef peptide pool negative control/reference culture. V and J are TRBV11-3 and TRBJ1-2; D not resolved. The clonotype was recovered from a human donor who had a prior SARS-CoV-2 infection. CDR3 sequence: CASSLGLAGTVDGYTF. The CDR3 bases are TGTGCCAGCAGCTTGGGCTTGGCAGGCACTGTAGATGGCTACACCTTC.